The entry below gives a single T cell receptor beta chain sequence along with its context. Its antigen has not been determined. In total, 500 to 700 healthy bone marrow donors made up the cohort. At the time of sampling, all cohort members were nominally healthy, though unrecorded immune exposures were likely present. The donor was CMV seropositive and belonged to the group of a few hundred seropositive cohort members. A peripheral blood sample was collected from each donor, and TCR beta sequencing was performed on peripheral blood mononuclear cells. The Qiagen DNeasy Blood Extraction Kit was used to extract genomic DNA from the blood cell samples. The data belong to a study of cytomegalovirus exposure and HLA in healthy donors (dated 2017 in TCRdb). For the study in its entirety: An earlier analysis of around 600 of the donors reported approximately 300 Gb of sequence data and 117 million unique TCR beta sequences from about 179 million T cells. The study combined high-throughput TCR immunosequencing, statistical association of individual TCRs with disease status, and machine learning to predict cytomegalovirus infection status. The number of typed donors differed by locus: roughly 620-630 for A, B, C, DRB1 and DQB1; some 500 for DQA1; 606 for DPA1; and roughly 450 for DPB1. All discovery cohort repertoires had been generated using a single sequencing platform. The aim of the study was to test whether cataloging public T cell receptors could identify signatures of past pathogen exposure. The genetic ancestry cluster associated with self-reported Caucasian donors included around 76% of the approximately 410 genotyped donors. To study patterns of TCR occurrence, a later analysis re-analyzed previously published TCR beta repertoires from 500 to 850 donors and added high-resolution HLA genotyping. Among some 400 genotyped donors of the cohort, an average of approximately 220,000 unique TCR beta nucleotide sequences was sequenced per donor, of which roughly 18% were non-productive. About 300 gigabases of sequencing data and tens of millions of unique TCR sequences were included in an early release covering about 620 HLA-typed donors. The study profiled the T cell repertoires of under 700 subjects by immunosequencing and related them to cytomegalovirus serostatus. A few DR-DQ haplotypes were handled as single units for association and clustering because linkage in the cohort was strong. HLA typing included class I and class II loci at four-digit resolution. An earlier analysis of approximately 500 of the donors applied high-throughput TCR beta sequencing to assess whether each TCR beta V gene segment acted as functional or pseudogenic. A later genetic analysis took genome-wide SNP genotypes for about three fifths of the 666 donors and used that subset as a discovery cohort. Donor age, sex, ethnicity and CMV serostatus were compiled together with the repertoire data. Rather than using new phenotypic data, the later analysis identified candidate immune exposures from TCR beta sequences and from how often those sequences occurred across donors. A separate validation cohort of over a hundred different subjects was used in addition to the roughly 670-subject first cohort.

Libraries were constructed by the immunoSEQ multiplex PCR assay. For the multiplex PCR, a mixture combining 60 forward primers for TCR Vbeta segments and 13 reverse primers for TCR Jbeta segments was used. Amplification of the CDR3 region of rearranged TCR beta genes was performed with a multiplex PCR assay on genomic DNA. The amplified TCR beta libraries were sequenced on the Illumina HiSeq System as 87-base-pair reads. Under the source paper's analysis protocol: In a later analysis, 80 million or so unique TCR beta chains were counted across the 650 to 700 repertoires, and approximately 11 million of these chains were shared by at least two donors. Raw reads were error-corrected and collapsed into unique sequences with a nearest-neighbor algorithm that merged closely related sequences to remove PCR and sequencing errors. To assign V, D and J gene segments, CDR3 sequences were aligned to IMGT reference sequences. For a sequence to be retained, a match of at least six nucleotides was required to both a V gene segment and a J gene segment. A rearrangement was called productive if the CDR3 had no stop codons and remained in frame with V and J, and every other rearrangement was called non-productive. CDR3 was defined by IMGT convention, running from the second conserved V-encoded cysteine to the conserved J-encoded phenylalanine. Sequences without an unambiguous match to a single V gene segment were excluded from the earlier analysis of approximately 560 of the donors. In an earlier analysis of around 600 of the donors, V segments were called functional above 56.7% productive rearrangements and were called segregating when the between-donor standard deviation exceeded 5%. To diagnose cytomegalovirus status from the catalog of TCR beta chain sequences, a statistical classification framework was built. In a later analysis, V and J genes were assigned by comparing TCR nucleotide sequences against IMGT/GENE-DB human TR gene sequences. A later analysis assigned CDR3 sequences and most-parsimonious VDJ recombination scenarios with the TCRdist pipeline. A later analysis defined each TCR beta chain by its CDR3 amino acid sequence plus V-gene family, and excluded reads lacking a unique V-gene family. As a way to deal with suspected cross-contamination and a sequencing artifact, a later analysis dropped 450 to 600 nucleotide sequences that were highly shared and had low generation probability. A later analysis calculated a clonal expansion index for each public chain from normalized within-repertoire ranks of inferred template counts. In a later analysis, generation probabilities were computed with a VDJ recombination model fitted to out-of-frame rearrangements, and the resulting probabilities were checked against IGoR. Hypergeometric tests were used in a later analysis to score TCR-TCR, TCR-HLA and TCR-CMV co-occurrence, with a repertoire-size bias correction applied to the TCR pairs. A later analysis estimated false discovery rates by permuting HLA or CMV assignments 20 times. In a later analysis, co-occurring TCRs were grouped with DBSCAN, and TCRdist sequence similarity was added when clustering was performed within HLA-allele-positive subsets. For co-occurrence clustering, repertoires with fewer than 30,000 or more than 120,000 public chains were excluded, along with 4 to 6 repertoires with anomalous nucleotide sharing. The source is immuneACCESS, and TCRdb retained only in-frame sequences with V and J called. Part of the clones is not carried over; for the studies checked, unresolved V genes explain less than half of this, and the remainder is unexplained. V, J and clone size were drawn from that table, and D and trimming were deduced from the DNA. The sample table holds about 200,000 clones. The ten largest clones add up to about 1% of the sample.

CDR3 length: 16 amino acids, cysteine to phenylalanine. CDR3 DNA only is kept here, 48 bases in frame from base 1. CDR1 SGHNT and CDR2 YYREEE are derived from the germline V gene (reference sequence). The germline V and J ends show losses of 0 bases and 5 bases respectively, and no gene match explains 9 bases of the junction. Points the paper makes about the study in general: The 87-base-pair reads could not distinguish some IMGT-functional V segments, including TRBV6-2 and TRBV6-3, so those segments were excluded. The presence/absence analyses assumed that sequencing depth was roughly uniform across donors, and that assumption may not be true. The authors suggested that the approach could potentially be generalized to other disease states and immunological phenotypes. Because counts were too low, approximately 18 rarely observed V segments, including chromosome 9 orphons, were excluded from the earlier analysis of 500 to 700 of the donors. A later genetic analysis associated a missense DCLRE1C variant with V-gene and J-gene trimming of TCR beta chains, and an independent cohort replicated the association. In a later genetic analysis, fewer N-insertions in productive TCRs were reported among donors in an Asian-associated ancestry cluster than the approximately 710-donor mean. A cluster of highly shared sequence variants was judged likely to represent a technical artifact of the sequencing pipeline. Most TCR sequences were seen in very few donors, while some public TCRs were found in many individuals. Several of the top co-occurrence clusters appeared to be linked to parvovirus B19, influenza, CMV and Epstein-Barr virus, according to a later analysis. The classifier was reported to diagnose cytomegalovirus status with high specificity and sensitivity in both the original cohort and the validation cohort. HLA typing was unavailable for some donors at each locus, so association tests used only the typed subset. Three of the identified cytomegalovirus-associated TCR beta chains were confirmed in vitro to be specific for cytomegalovirus antigens. Linkage disequilibrium might explain the correlated functional status among segregating V segments, but an unknown experimental factor could not be ruled out. Immune exposure information for the cohort was limited to CMV serostatus. This cohort had only TCR beta chains sequenced, and the lack of alpha or paired-chain data limited which features could be detected. In the study, approximately 160 TCR beta chains were listed as associated with cytomegalovirus. In a later analysis, some 17,000 TCR beta sequences were associated with specific HLA alleles at a false discovery rate of 0.05. A further reported finding was that TCR beta sequences accurately predicted the HLA-A and HLA-B alleles for most subjects in the first cohort. Broadly in line with IMGT annotations, most TCR beta V segments showed up in productive rearrangements about 90% or about 30% of the time in an earlier analysis of 587 of the donors. A later analysis found that most CMV-associated TCR beta chains appeared HLA-restricted, with HLA associations seemingly driven largely by CMV exposure. When HLA alleles, especially DR and DQ, strongly co-occurred, TCR associations were difficult to assign to individual alleles. A later analysis found that TCR association rates varied across HLA loci, with DRB1 alleles showing the most associated TCRs and HLA-C alleles the fewest. A later analysis found that HLA-associated TCR beta chains were more clonally expanded and had lower generation probabilities than equally common non-associated chains.

Sequenced input: PBMCs. The origin of this receptor is a girl aged 2 to 10 in good health and CMV-seropositive. The rearrangement joined TRBV5-4 to TRBJ2-5, and 8 junction bases match TRBD2. CDR3 protein: CASSLGLAGGEETQYF. The nucleotide sequence is given as TGTGCCAGCAGCTTGGGGTTGGCGGGAGGAGAGGAGACCCAGTACTTC.